These 13 T cell receptor beta chains came from one sample sequenced in a study of OX40 agonist ivuxolimab in advanced cancers. Library construction relied on the immunoSEQ multiplex PCR assay. The source is immuneACCESS, and TCRdb retained only in-frame sequences with V and J called. Part of the clones is not carried over; for the studies checked, unresolved V genes explain less than half of this, and the remainder is unexplained. The sample profile shows 30,000 to 40,000 clones; about nine tenths of them were found once. The ten largest clones take up more than 35% of the sample. The sequencing here drew on CD4+ or CD8+ T cells sorted from blood, taken in a trial of the OX40 agonist ivuxolimab. These receptors originate from an adult with an advanced solid tumor such as melanoma, head and neck, liver or kidney cancer.

This clone has just one count. The V gene is TRBV1, the J gene TRBJ2-5; TRBD2 is the table's D call, not checked against the DNA. TRBV1 is reported as a pseudogene. This CDR3 spans 15 amino acids. In DNA form, the CDR3 reads TGCACCAGCAGCCATTTCTGGAGTAAACAAGAGACCCAGTACTTC. Protein product: CTSSHFWSKQETQYF.

The chain has TRBV29-1 and TRBJ2-5; a possible D gene is TRBD2 (5 bases). Deletions cut 6 bases from V and 5 bases from J, with 10 bases between. Per the germline V gene, CDR1 is SQVTM and CDR2 is ANQGSEA. The length of the CDR3 is 11 residues. The CDR3 sequence is CSVGDRETQYF. The CDR3 region has the DNA TGCAGCGTCGGGGATAGGGAGACCCAGTACTTC.

This clone appeared a few times. Other DNA sequences from this sample encode an identical CDR3 as well. The rearrangement links TRBV5-6 to TRBJ2-7; no firm D call. CDR1 is SGHDT, CDR2 YYEEEE, per germline. CDR3 length: 14 amino acids. Trimming shortened V by 2 bases and J by 0 bases, and 9 bases separated the two germline ends. The CDR3 protein is CASSLGGDSYEQYF. Written as DNA, the CDR3 is TGTGCCAGCAGCTTAGGTGGCGACTCCTACGAGCAGTACTTC.

The chain recombines TRBV27 with TRBJ2-7; the D gene is possibly TRBD1 (6 bases). V shed 0 bases and J shed 1 base, with 7 bases lying between them. Germline V CDR1 and CDR2: MNHEY, SMNVEV (reference sequence). This CDR3 comprises 14 residues. The CDR3 reads CASSLSQGSYEQYF. As DNA, the CDR3 is TGTGCCAGCAGTTTATCGCAGGGGTCCTACGAGCAGTACTTC.

This rearrangement joins TRBV19 to TRBJ2-2; no clear D. V was cut by 5 bases and J by 6 bases, with 4 bases left in between. Germline-derived CDR1 and CDR2 are LNHDA and SQIVND (reference sequence). The CDR3 loop spans 11 amino acids. CDR3 amino acids: CASSPPGELFF. The CDR3 coding sequence is TGTGCCAGTAGTCCCCCCGGGGAGCTGTTTTTT.

J is TRBJ1-3 and V is TRBV19, with 8 nucleotides matching TRBD1. The CDR3 length is 16 residues. Germline assignment: CDR1 LNHDA and CDR2 SQIVND (reference sequence). Unmatched junction bases numbered 4, after V lost 1 base and J lost 2 bases. The CDR3 DNA reads as TGTGCCAGTAGTATAGCCCCAGGGGGCACTGGAAACACCATATATTTT. Translation gives CASSIAPGGTGNTIYF.

V is TRBV19 and J is TRBJ2-7, with D possibly being TRBD1 (6 bases). CDR3 length: 15 amino acids. Trimming took off 5 bases at V and 0 bases at J, with 14 bases between the two ends. Germline V lookup: CDR1 LNHDA, CDR2 SQIVND (reference sequence). The CDR3 protein is CASSPSTGVSYEQYF. Written as DNA, the CDR3 is TGTGCCAGTAGTCCCTCGACAGGTGTCTCCTACGAGCAGTACTTC.

The rearrangement joins TRBV7-9 to TRBJ2-5, with TRBD1 matching over 7 bases. The CDR3 extends over 15 amino acids. V gave up 3 bases and J gave up 0 bases; unmatched junction bases: 4. Germline CDR1 SEHNR, CDR2 FQNEAQ (reference sequence). CDR3 region: CASSFRQGDQETQYF. CDR3 in DNA: TGTGCCAGCAGCTTTAGGCAGGGGGACCAAGAGACCCAGTACTTC.

This clone was found once. The gene calls are TRBV27 and TRBJ2-7; the D gene is possibly TRBD2 (6 bases). CDR1 is MNHEY and CDR2 is SMNVEV in the germline V gene (reference sequence). The CDR3 is 13 residues long. V gave up 2 bases and J gave up 4 bases, with 9 bases separating them. The CDR3 reads CASSLTGRYEQYF. The CDR3 bases are TGTGCCAGCAGTTTAACTGGGAGGTACGAGCAGTACTTC.

This clone was seen a single time. The chain is built from TRBV5-6 and TRBJ1-4; D unclear. The CDR3 spans 16 residues. Germline assignment: CDR1 SGHDT and CDR2 YYEEEE. V shed 0 bases and J shed 4 bases, with 13 bases lying between them. DNA for the CDR3: TGTGCCAGCAGCTTGGGACCGGTCGGTGGTAATGAAAAACTGTTTTTT. This encodes CASSLGPVGGNEKLFF.

This clone was seen once. The chain combines TRBV19 with TRBJ2-3; no firm D call. Germline lookup yields CDR1 LNHDA and CDR2 SQIVND (reference sequence). V was clipped by 1 base and J by 2 bases, with 13 bases between them. This CDR3 region has 16 residues. CDR3 nucleotides: TGTGCCAGTAGTATAGGTCTAAACTCTCTCACAGATACGCAGTATTTT. Amino acid sequence: CASSIGLNSLTDTQYF.

CDR3 residues: CASSYRAGGDGYTF. The CDR3 nucleotides are TGTGCCAGCAGTTATAGGGCGGGGGGGGATGGCTACACCTTC. V gene TRBV6-6 combines with J gene TRBJ1-2; a weak D match, TRBD1 (5 bases). CDR3 length equals 14 residues. Between the trimmed V and J ends, which lost 3 bases and 6 bases, there was a span of 14 bases. Germline loops: CDR1 MNHNY, CDR2 SVGAGI (reference sequence).

The chain links TRBV11-2 to TRBJ2-7, with TRBD1 matching 7 bases. J was trimmed by 0 bases and V by 5 bases; bases with no gene match: 16. The CDR3 extends over 18 amino acids. Germline-derived CDR1 and CDR2 are SGHAT and FQNNGV. CDR3 region: CASSPRGLGGSSSYEQYF. The CDR3 region has the DNA TGTGCCAGCAGCCCCAGGGGCTTAGGGGGCTCGAGCTCCTACGAGCAGTACTTC. The complete variable domain, with remaining parts taken from reference TRBV11-2 and TRBJ2-7, reads EAGVAQSPRYKIIEKRQSVAFWCNPISGHATLYWYQQILGQGPKLLIQFQNNGVVDDSQLPKDRFSAERLKGVDSTLKIQPAKLEDSAVYLCASSPRGLGGSSSYEQYFGPGTRLTVT.